What follows are 27 T cell receptor beta chains derived from one specimen sequenced in a study of blood T cell repertoires in COVID-19. The repertoire was sequenced with immunoSEQ multiplex PCR; TCRdb's copy has only in-frame clones and lacks some. The sample carries fewer than 120,000 clones, nearly 90% recorded once. Sequencing was done on a sample of peripheral blood. These TCRs come from a human donor in a cohort sampled during active COVID-19.

The CDR3 region has the DNA TGTGCCAGCGGCGCGAGTCCAGGAGGCTACACCTTC. It yields the protein CASGASPGGYTF. The V and J genes are TRBV6-5 and TRBJ1-2; D not resolved. This CDR3 region has 12 residues. Germline V lookup: CDR1 MNHEY, CDR2 SVGAGI. V gave up 8 bases and J gave up 8 bases, with 15 bases separating them.

This chain joins TRBV5-4 and TRBJ2-3; a weak D match, TRBD1 (6 bases). From germline, CDR1 is SGHNT and CDR2 YYREEE (reference sequence). Between the trimmed V and J ends, which lost 0 bases and 7 bases, there was a span of 21 bases. This CDR3 has 17 amino acids. The CDR3, as DNA: TGTGCCAGCAGCTTGGGGAATCCGGGACAAGGGTTTAATACGCAGTATTTT. This translates into CASSLGNPGQGFNTQYF.

Only one count was recorded for this clone. The V call is TRBV12-5, the J call TRBJ1-2; no clear D gene. This CDR3 is 14 amino acids long. Germline loops: CDR1 LGHNT, CDR2 FRNRAP. The V gene lost 6 bases and the J gene lost 0 bases, with 11 bases spanning the gap. The CDR3 DNA is TGTGCTAGTGGAAATACCCCTACTAACTATGGCTACACCTTC. It yields the protein CASGNTPTNYGYTF. Filled out from reference TRBV12-5 and TRBJ1-2, the complete variable domain reads DARVTQTPRHKVTEMGQEVTMRCQPILGHNTVFWYRQTMMQGLELLAYFRNRAPLDDSGMPKDRFSAEMPDATLATLKIQPSEPRDSAVYFCASGNTPTNYGYTFGSGTRLTVV.

V gene TRBV7-6 combines with J gene TRBJ1-2; 11 nucleotides match TRBD1. The V segment lost 5 bases and the J segment 4 bases; nucleotides outside the gene matches: 6. The CDR3 runs to 15 residues. Germline CDR1 is SGHVS and CDR2 is FNYEAQ. The CDR3 here is CASSVGTGGAYGYTF. As DNA, the CDR3 is TGTGCCAGCAGCGTGGGGACAGGGGGAGCCTATGGCTACACCTTC. Full variable domain (rest looked up from reference TRBV7-6 and TRBJ1-2): GAGVSQSPRYKVTKRGQDVALRCDPISGHVSLYWYRQALGQGPEFLTYFNYEAQQDKSGLPNDRFSAERPEGSISTLTIQRTEQRDSAMYRCASSVGTGGAYGYTFGSGTRLTVV.

This clone is a singleton in its sample. This rearrangement joins TRBV7-2 to TRBJ1-2; 7 nucleotides align to TRBD1. The CDR3 runs 12 residues. Per germline, CDR1 SGHTA and CDR2 FQGNSA. Losses at the gene ends were 5 bases for V and 6 bases for J; bases not matched to a gene: 3. This chain's CDR3 is CASSPDRDGYTF. The CDR3 DNA sequence: TGTGCCAGCAGCCCCGACAGGGATGGCTACACCTTC.

This clone is classed as medium-sized. The CDR3 is CSAADRVDQPQHF. The CDR3 DNA is TGCAGCGCCGCGGACAGGGTCGATCAGCCCCAGCATTTT. This chain connects TRBV29-1 to TRBJ1-5, with 8 bases aligning to TRBD1. CDR1 and CDR2 from the germline V gene are SQVTM and ANQGSEA. This CDR3 comprises 13 residues. The V gene end was trimmed by 7 bases and the J gene end by 5 bases; junction bases not matched to a gene: 7.

This chain uses TRBV10-3 with TRBJ1-6, with a weak D call TRBD1 (5 bases). The germline V and J ends were trimmed by 1 base and 3 bases, with 13 bases remaining between them. The CDR3 consists of 17 residues. The germline CDR1 and CDR2 sequences are ENHRY and SYGVKD. CDR3 in DNA: TGTGCCATCAGTGAGTTCACAGGACACCTCTATAATTCACCCCTCCACTTT. Protein sequence: CAISEFTGHLYNSPLHF.

This clone was recorded once. The rearrangement uses TRBV18 and TRBJ2-5; weak D call: TRBD1 (5 bases). The CDR3 has 16 residues. Trimming took 5 bases from V and 5 from J, leaving 21 bases between them. CDR1 is KGHSH and CDR2 is LQKENI in the germline V gene. CDR3: CASSSPGFYYPETQYF. The CDR3, as DNA: TGTGCCAGCTCATCTCCAGGGTTCTACTATCCGGAGACCCAGTACTTC.

V is TRBV7-9 and J is TRBJ1-3; weak D call: TRBD1 (6 bases). The CDR3 runs 16 residues. Germline V gene sequence: CDR1 SEHNR, CDR2 FQNEAQ (reference sequence). V lost 5 bases and J 2 bases, leaving 16 bases between the germline ends. CDR3 protein: CASSTQGGLAGNTIYF. In DNA form, the CDR3 reads TGTGCCAGCAGCACCCAAGGGGGTCTAGCTGGAAACACCATATATTTT.

The chain is built from TRBV6-1 and TRBJ2-1; no reliable D call. Per germline, CDR1 MNHNS and CDR2 SASEGT. The CDR3 has 15 amino acids. The V gene lost 2 bases and the J gene lost 5 bases, with 13 bases spanning the gap. CDR3 in amino acids: CASSERPAHHNEQFF. The CDR3 nucleotides are TGTGCCAGCAGTGAAAGGCCAGCGCACCACAATGAGCAGTTCTTC.

This clone showed up just once. V and J are TRBV3-1 (or the pseudogene TRBV3-2) and TRBJ1-2; weak D call: TRBD1 (6 bases). Trimming cost V 7 bases and J 7 bases, with 16 bases left between them. Germline V gene lookup returns CDR1 LGHDT and CDR2 YNNKEL (reference sequence). The CDR3 totals 13 residues. CDR3 bases: TGTGCCAGCAATTCTCAGGGAGGGGGTGGCTACACCTTC. It yields the protein CASNSQGGGGYTF.

The V gene is TRBV10-1, the J gene TRBJ2-2; 7 nucleotides line up with TRBD1. This CDR3 spans 15 amino acids. V dropped 5 bases and J dropped 0; count of bases not matched to a gene: 3. Germline CDR1 is WNHNN and CDR2 is SYGVQD (reference sequence). The CDR3 DNA is TGCGCCAGCAGTTCCGGGACAGCGAACACCGGGGAGCTGTTTTTT. Protein product: CASSSGTANTGELFF.

In its sample, this clone was seen many times. The genes are TRBV30 and TRBJ1-2; D not certain. V gave up 1 base and J gave up 4 bases, with 7 bases separating them. CDR1 is GTSNPN, CDR2 SVGIG, per germline (reference sequence). The CDR3 runs to 12 residues. CDR3 in DNA: TGTGCCTGGAGTGGAGGCTCCTATGGCTACACCTTC. It encodes CAWSGGSYGYTF. The entire variable domain, with the rest obtained from reference TRBV30 and TRBJ1-2, is as follows: SQTIHQWPATLVQPVGSPLSLECTVEGTSNPNLYWYRQAAGRGLQLLFYSVGIGQISSEVPQNLSASRPQDRQFILSSKKLLLSDSGFYLCAWSGGSYGYTFGSGTRLTVV.

This rearrangement joins TRBV5-5 to TRBJ1-2; 7 nucleotides line up with TRBD1. Germline lookup yields CDR1 SGHKS and CDR2 YYEKEE (reference sequence). The CDR3 totals 14 residues. Trimming cost V 3 bases and J 3 bases; bases outside gene matches: 5. CDR3 protein: CASSSDRSDYGYTF. In DNA, the CDR3 is TGTGCCAGCAGCTCGGACAGGTCTGACTATGGCTACACCTTC.

This chain joins TRBV19 and TRBJ2-2; 8 nucleotides agree with TRBD1. There are 15 residues in the CDR3. V lost 8 bases and J lost 7; bases outside the gene matches: 12. The germline gives CDR1 LNHDA, CDR2 SQIVND (reference sequence). CDR3 nucleotide sequence: TGTGCCAGTTCTAGGACAGGGACCTATGGCGGGGAGCTGTTTTTT. Its translation is CASSRTGTYGGELFF.

The chain recombines TRBV6-1 with TRBJ1-1; 7 nucleotides line up with TRBD1. V shed 2 bases, J shed 5 bases, and the junction held 5 bases outside the gene matches. Germline V CDR1 and CDR2: MNHNS, SASEGT. The CDR3 consists of 14 residues. CDR3 sequence (DNA): TGTGCCAGCAGTGAAAGTTACAGGGGTACTGAAGCTTTCTTT. Protein sequence: CASSESYRGTEAFF.

This clone was seen a handful of times. The V and J genes are TRBV30 and TRBJ1-2; 10 nucleotides align to TRBD1. With 3 bases clipped from V and 8 bases from J, the junction kept 9 bases outside the gene matches. The CDR3 has 14 amino acids. Per the germline V gene, CDR1 is GTSNPN and CDR2 is SVGIG (reference sequence). The CDR3 region is CAWSATGTGVGYTF. CDR3 bases: TGTGCCTGGAGCGCTACTGGGACAGGGGTCGGCTACACCTTC.

The chain uses TRBV30 and TRBJ2-5; a possible D gene is TRBD2 (5 bases). There are 14 residues in the CDR3. Trimming removed 0 bases at V and 4 bases at J, with 12 bases between. Germline values: CDR1 GTSNPN, CDR2 SVGIG (reference sequence). The chain's CDR3 is CAWSVRGGIETQYF. As DNA, the CDR3 is TGTGCCTGGAGTGTACGGGGTGGGATAGAGACCCAGTACTTC.

This chain links TRBV5-1 with TRBJ1-2; D is undetermined. The CDR3 totals 14 residues. The V end was cut by 0 bases, the J end by 1 base, with 7 bases between. Germline values: CDR1 SGHRS, CDR2 YFSETQ. This CDR3 is CASSLDGVNYGYTF. DNA for the CDR3: TGCGCCAGCAGCTTGGACGGAGTTAACTATGGCTACACCTTC.

This chain links TRBV7-9 with TRBJ1-2, with 8 bases aligning to TRBD1. The germline V gene has CDR1 SEHNR and CDR2 FQNEAQ (reference sequence). After removal of 2 bases from V and 5 bases from J, the junction contained 13 bases not matched to a gene. CDR3 length: 17 amino acids. The CDR3 sequence is CASSLKSEMNRGYGYTF. CDR3 in DNA: TGTGCCAGCAGCTTAAAGTCCGAAATGAACAGGGGGTATGGCTACACCTTC.

This chain joins TRBV18 and TRBJ2-2; 7 positions match TRBD2. This CDR3 is built from 18 residues. The V gene's germline CDR1 is KGHSH and CDR2 LQKENI. V lost 5 bases to trimming and J lost 1 base; unmatched junction nucleotides: 13. The CDR3 here is CASSSRGRGRKNTGELFF. CDR3 sequence (DNA): TGTGCCAGCTCATCACGTGGGAGGGGCCGAAAGAACACCGGGGAGCTGTTTTTT.

CDR3 sequence: CASRTSGYNEQFF. CDR3 bases: TGTGCCAGCAGGACTAGCGGGTACAATGAGCAGTTCTTC. J is TRBJ2-1 and V is TRBV6-5; TRBD2 matches 10 bases. This CDR3 contains 13 residues. V was clipped by 6 bases and J by 4 bases; unmatched bases: 0. Germline loops: CDR1 MNHEY, CDR2 SVGAGI.

V usage is TRBV6-5 and J usage is TRBJ1-3, with 8 positions matching TRBD1. The CDR3 extends over 15 amino acids. Germline V gene lookup returns CDR1 MNHEY and CDR2 SVGAGI. With 5 bases clipped from V and 4 bases from J, the junction kept 7 bases outside the gene matches. CDR3 residues: CASSTKDRDGNTIYF. The CDR3 DNA follows: TGTGCCAGCAGTACTAAGGACAGGGACGGAAACACCATATATTTT.

The rearrangement links TRBV12-3 or TRBV12-4 to TRBJ2-7, with a tentative D call TRBD2 (5 bases). The V end lost 7 bases, the J end lost 5 bases, and 15 bases lay between the germline ends. The CDR3 is 13 residues long. This CDR3 reads CASTEEAYHEQYF. CDR3 DNA: TGTGCCAGCACCGAGGAGGCGTACCACGAGCAGTACTTC.

The V and J genes are TRBV2 and TRBJ1-3; maybe TRBD1 (5 bases). Germline V gene data show CDR1 as SNHLY and CDR2 as FYNNEI. CDR3 length: 16 residues. V shed 7 bases and J shed 3 bases, with 19 bases lying between them. The CDR3 sequence is CASTLRVGADGNTIYF. The DNA for the CDR3 is TGTGCCAGCACCCTCAGGGTAGGGGCTGATGGAAACACCATATATTTT.

The chain recombines TRBV7-6 with TRBJ2-2, with TRBD2 identical over 9 bases. The CDR3 consists of 16 residues. Looked up from germline, CDR1 is SGHVS and CDR2 is FNYEAQ. Losses at the gene ends were 5 bases for V and 4 bases for J; bases not matched to a gene: 8. In DNA, the CDR3 is TGTGCCAGCAGCCACACCGGGACTAGCAGCACCGGGGAGCTGTTTTTT. It translates to CASSHTGTSSTGELFF.

The chain uses TRBV6-5 and TRBJ2-5; the match to TRBD1 covers 7 bases. V was clipped by 5 bases and J by 5 bases; unmatched bases: 5. This CDR3 spans 13 amino acids. Germline CDR1 MNHEY, CDR2 SVGAGI. The CDR3 region is CASSSYRGETQYF. The CDR3 coding sequence is TGTGCCAGCAGTAGCTACAGGGGTGAGACCCAGTACTTC.